This is a list of T cell receptor beta chains from one sample in a study of T cells in narcolepsy. Sequencing used immunoSEQ multiplex PCR; TCRdb keeps in-frame clones, though not all of them. The sample carries fewer than 35,000 clones, around 80% recorded once. Sequencing was carried out using CD45RA- memory CD4+ T cells from PBMCs. The receptors here all came from a human donor with narcolepsy. CDR3s leave out the opening cysteine and the closing phenylalanine or tryptophan. Size tells how often a clone was seen (once, few, many) or the class of an expanded clone, and some rows leave it out.

size	V	CDR3
NA	TRBV6-5	ASSLGTGTGELF
NA	TRBV7-9	ASSPVAGRTTAYGYT
NA	TRBV5-4	ASSLGQFQETQY
NA	TRBV6-1	ASRPTGDGNEQF
NA	TRBV25-1	ASSGEMGNSPLH
NA	TRBV27	ASSRPGLSYEQY
NA	TRBV6-1	ASSALANTEAF
few	TRBV6-6	ASSYSGLGNEQF
NA	TRBV6-1	ASSGRMGNSPLH
NA	TRBV2	ASGKGTGGRPDTEAF
few	TRBV18	ASSPRPTGLNTEAF
NA	TRBV4-2	ASSQWARRLNTDTQY
NA	TRBV29-1	SVATTGNSPLH
NA	TRBV6-1	ASRLTGDTEAF